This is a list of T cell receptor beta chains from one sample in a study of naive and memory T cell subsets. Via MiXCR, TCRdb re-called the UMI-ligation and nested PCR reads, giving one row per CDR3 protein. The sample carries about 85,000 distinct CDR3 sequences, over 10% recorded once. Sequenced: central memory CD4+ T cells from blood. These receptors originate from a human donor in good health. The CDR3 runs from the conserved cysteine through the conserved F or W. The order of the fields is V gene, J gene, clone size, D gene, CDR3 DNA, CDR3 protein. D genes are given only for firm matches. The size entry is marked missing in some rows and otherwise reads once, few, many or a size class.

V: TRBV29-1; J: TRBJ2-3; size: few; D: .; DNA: TGCAGCGTTGTCAGTCCAGGGGGAGGAGATACGCAGTATTTT; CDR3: CSVVSPGGGDTQYF
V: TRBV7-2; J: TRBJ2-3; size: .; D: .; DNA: TGTGCCAGCAGCTTGGGGGCCAACCCGCTTAGCACAGATACGCAGTATTTT; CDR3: CASSLGANPLSTDTQYF
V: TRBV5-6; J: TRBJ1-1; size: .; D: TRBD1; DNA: TGTGCCAGCAGCTTACCCGGACAGGGAAAAGATACTGAAGCTTTCTTT; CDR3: CASSLPGQGKDTEAFF
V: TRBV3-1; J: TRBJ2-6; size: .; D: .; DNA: TGTGCCAGCAGCCCAGAGGCACAGGCCGTCCTGACTTTC; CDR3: CASSPEAQAVLTF
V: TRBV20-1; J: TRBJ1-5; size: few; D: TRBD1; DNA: TGCAGTGCCGCGGGGCAGGGGGCTCAGCCCCAGCATTTT; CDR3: CSAAGQGAQPQHF
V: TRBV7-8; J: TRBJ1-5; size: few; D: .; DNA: TGTGCCAGCAGCTTAACCGCAGGGGAAGGCAATCAGCCCCAGCATTTT; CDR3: CASSLTAGEGNQPQHF
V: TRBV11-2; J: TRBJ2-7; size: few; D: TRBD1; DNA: TGTGCCAGCAGCTCCCTACAACGAACTTCCCGGGACAGGGCCGACGAGCAGTACTTC; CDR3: CASSSLQRTSRDRADEQYF
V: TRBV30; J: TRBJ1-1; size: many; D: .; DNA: TGTGCCTGGAGCGTAGGAGACACTGAAGCTTTCTTT; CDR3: CAWSVGDTEAFF
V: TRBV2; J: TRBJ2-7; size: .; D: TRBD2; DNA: TGTGCCAGCAGTGAAGCTTTTGGACTAGCGGAGACCTACGAGCAGTACTTC; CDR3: CASSEAFGLAETYEQYF
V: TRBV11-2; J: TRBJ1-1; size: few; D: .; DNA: TGTGCCAGCAGCTTAGTTCGCGGTAACACTGAAGCTTTCTTT; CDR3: CASSLVRGNTEAFF
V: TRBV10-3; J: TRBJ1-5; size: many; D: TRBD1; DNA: TGTGCCATCAGTGAGTCTGACTCCGGACAGGGGATTAGGCCCCAGCATTTT; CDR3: CAISESDSGQGIRPQHF
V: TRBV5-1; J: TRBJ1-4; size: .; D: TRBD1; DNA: TGCGCCAGCAGCGGACAGGGGACTAATGAAAAACTGTTTTTT; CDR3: CASSGQGTNEKLFF
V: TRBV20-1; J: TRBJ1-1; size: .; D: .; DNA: TGCAGTGCTAGAGATGTGGCCCGGGGGCGGAACACTGAAGCTTTCTTT; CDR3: CSARDVARGRNTEAFF
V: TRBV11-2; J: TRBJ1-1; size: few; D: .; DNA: TGTGCCAGCAGCTCCACATATGGGACTGAAGCTTTCTTT; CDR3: CASSSTYGTEAFF
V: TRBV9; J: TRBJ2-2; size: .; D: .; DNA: TGTGCCAGCAGCGTCGAGTACACCGGGGAGCTGTTTTTT; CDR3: CASSVEYTGELFF
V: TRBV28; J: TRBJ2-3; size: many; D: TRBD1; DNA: TGTGCCGGAAACGACAGGGGCCGCACAGATACGCAGTATTTT; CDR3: CAGNDRGRTDTQYF
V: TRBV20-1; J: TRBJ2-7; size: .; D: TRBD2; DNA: TGCAGTGCTAGCGGGACTAGCGGGAGCTGGGAGCAGTACTTC; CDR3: CSASGTSGSWEQYF
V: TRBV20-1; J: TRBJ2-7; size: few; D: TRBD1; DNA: TGCAGTGCTAGAGCTACGACAGGGGCTTACGGCGAGCAGTACTTC; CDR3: CSARATTGAYGEQYF
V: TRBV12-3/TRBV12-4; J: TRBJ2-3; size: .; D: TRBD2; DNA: TGTGCCAGCAGGCGTAGCGGGAGTGGGACAGATACGCAGTATTTT; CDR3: CASRRSGSGTDTQYF
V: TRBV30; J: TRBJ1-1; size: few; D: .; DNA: TGTGCCTGGAGTGTAAGGGGGGGGACTGAAGCTTTCTTT; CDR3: CAWSVRGGTEAFF
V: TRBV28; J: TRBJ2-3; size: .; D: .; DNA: TGTGCCAGCAGTACCGTCCGAGATACGCAGTATTTT; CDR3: CASSTVRDTQYF
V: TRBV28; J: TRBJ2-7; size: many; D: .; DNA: TGTGCCAGCATTGGCGGATCCTACGAGCAGTACTTC; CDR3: CASIGGSYEQYF
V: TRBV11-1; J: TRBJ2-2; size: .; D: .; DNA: TGTGCCAGCAGCTCCCAGGGGGGACGCACCGGGGAGCTGTTTTTT; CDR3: CASSSQGGRTGELFF
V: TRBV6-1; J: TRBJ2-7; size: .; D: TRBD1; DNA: TGTGCCAGCAGTGAGGGACAGGGGACCTACGAGCAGTACTTC; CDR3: CASSEGQGTYEQYF
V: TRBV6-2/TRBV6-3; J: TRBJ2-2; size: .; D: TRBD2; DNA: TGTGCCAGCAGTGCTCGCAATGTCGCGGGAGGAGGCACCGGGGAGCTGTTTTTT; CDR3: CASSARNVAGGGTGELFF
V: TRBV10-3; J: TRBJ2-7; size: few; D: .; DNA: TGTGCCATCAGTGAGGGCAGGAGCAGCTCCTACGAGCAGTACTTC; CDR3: CAISEGRSSSYEQYF
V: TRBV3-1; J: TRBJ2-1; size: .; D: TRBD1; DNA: TGTGCCAGCAGCCTCGGGACAGGGGGCCGCAATGAGCAGTTCTTC; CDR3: CASSLGTGGRNEQFF
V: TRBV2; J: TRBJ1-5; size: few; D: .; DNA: TGTGCCAGCAACAACAGGGTAACGAGCAATCAGCCCCAGCATTTT; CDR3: CASNNRVTSNQPQHF
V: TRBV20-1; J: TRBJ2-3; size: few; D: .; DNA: TGCAGTGCACGCGACATCCTGGACCTCACAGATACGCAGTATTTT; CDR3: CSARDILDLTDTQYF
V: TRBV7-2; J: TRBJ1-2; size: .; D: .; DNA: TGTGCCAGCAGCCCCGCGCCACAGACTTTAGCTAACTATGGCTACACCTTC; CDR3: CASSPAPQTLANYGYTF
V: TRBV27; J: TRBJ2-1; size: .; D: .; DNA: TGTGCCAGCAGTACCCCTGGGTTTTCCTACAATGAGCAGTTCTTC; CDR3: CASSTPGFSYNEQFF
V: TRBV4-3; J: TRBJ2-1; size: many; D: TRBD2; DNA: TGCGCCAGCAGCCAAGAACCGGGAGGCATCTACAATGAGCAGTTCTTC; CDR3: CASSQEPGGIYNEQFF
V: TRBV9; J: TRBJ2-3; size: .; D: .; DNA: TGTGCCAGCAGCGTAGCTCAGCGGTCTACCACAGATACGCAGTATTTT; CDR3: CASSVAQRSTTDTQYF
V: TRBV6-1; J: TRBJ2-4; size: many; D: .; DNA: TGTGCCAGCAGGGGCCTAACAGGGATGTTAGACATTCAGTACTTC; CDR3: CASRGLTGMLDIQYF
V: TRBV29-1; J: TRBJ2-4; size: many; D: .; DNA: TGCAGCGTTATGATGAGGGTTAACATTCAGTACTTC; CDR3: CSVMMRVNIQYF